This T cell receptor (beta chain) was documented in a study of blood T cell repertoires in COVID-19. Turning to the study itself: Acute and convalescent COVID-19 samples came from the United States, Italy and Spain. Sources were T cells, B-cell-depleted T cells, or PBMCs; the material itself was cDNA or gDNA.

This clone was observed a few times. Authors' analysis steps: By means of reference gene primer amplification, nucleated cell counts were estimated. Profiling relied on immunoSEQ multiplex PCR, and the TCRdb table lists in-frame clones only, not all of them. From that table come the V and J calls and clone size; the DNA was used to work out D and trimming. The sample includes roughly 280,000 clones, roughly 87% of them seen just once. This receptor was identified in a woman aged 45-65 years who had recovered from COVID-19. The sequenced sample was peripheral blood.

CDR3 protein: CATLGPEEGAGNTIYF. Written as DNA, the CDR3 is TGTGCCACTTTGGGCCCTGAGGAGGGAGCTGGAAACACCATATATTTT. This rearrangement joins TRBV19 to TRBJ1-3; the D is unclear. The length of the CDR3 is 16 residues. V gave up 10 bases and J gave up 2 bases, with 21 bases separating them. Germline V gene sequence: CDR1 LNHDA, CDR2 SQIVND (reference sequence).